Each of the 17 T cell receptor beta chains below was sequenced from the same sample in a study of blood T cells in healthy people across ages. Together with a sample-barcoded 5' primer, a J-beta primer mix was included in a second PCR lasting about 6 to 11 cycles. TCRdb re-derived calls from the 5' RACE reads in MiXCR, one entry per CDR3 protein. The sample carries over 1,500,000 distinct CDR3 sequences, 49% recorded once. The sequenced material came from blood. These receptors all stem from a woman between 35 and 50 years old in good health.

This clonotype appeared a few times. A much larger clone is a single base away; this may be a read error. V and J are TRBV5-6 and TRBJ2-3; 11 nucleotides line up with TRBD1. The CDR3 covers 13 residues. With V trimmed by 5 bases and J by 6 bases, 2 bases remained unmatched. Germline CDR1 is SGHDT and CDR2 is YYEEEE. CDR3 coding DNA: TGTGCCAGCAGACGGGACAGGGGGGATACGCAGTATTTT. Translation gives CASRRDRGDTQYF. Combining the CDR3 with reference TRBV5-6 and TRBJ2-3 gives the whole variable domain DAGVTQSPTHLIKTRGQQVTLRCSPKSGHDTVSWYQQALGQGPQFIFQYYEEEERQRGNFPDRFSGHQFPNYSSELNVNALLLGDSALYLCASRRDRGDTQYFGPGTRLTVL.

Here the CDR3 reads CASSVTSGATSYEQYF. CDR3 coding DNA: TGTGCCAGCAGCGTGACTAGCGGGGCCACCTCCTACGAGCAGTACTTC. The V gene is TRBV9, the J gene TRBJ2-7; 11 bases line up with TRBD2. J was trimmed by 0 bases and V by 2 bases; bases with no gene match: 4. Germline V lookup: CDR1 SGDLS, CDR2 YYNGEE. This CDR3 is 16 amino acids long.

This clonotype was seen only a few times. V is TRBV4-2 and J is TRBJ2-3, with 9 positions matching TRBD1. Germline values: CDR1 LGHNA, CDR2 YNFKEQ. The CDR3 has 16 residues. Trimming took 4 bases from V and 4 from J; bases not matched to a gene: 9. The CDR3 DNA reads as TGTGCCAGCAGCCTCCTACAGGGGGCGCGGGCAGATACGCAGTATTTT. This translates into CASSLLQGARADTQYF.

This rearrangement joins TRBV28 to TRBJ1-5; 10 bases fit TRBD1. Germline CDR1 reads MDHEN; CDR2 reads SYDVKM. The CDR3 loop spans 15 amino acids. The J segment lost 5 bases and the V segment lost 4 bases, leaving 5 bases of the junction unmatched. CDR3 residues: CASSWTGGGDQPQHF. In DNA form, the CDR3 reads TGTGCCAGCAGTTGGACAGGGGGGGGGGATCAGCCCCAGCATTTT.

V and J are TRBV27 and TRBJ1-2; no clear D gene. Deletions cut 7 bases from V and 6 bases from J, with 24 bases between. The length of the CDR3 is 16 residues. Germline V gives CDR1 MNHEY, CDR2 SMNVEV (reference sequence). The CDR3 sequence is CASTEAWNSPWDGYTF. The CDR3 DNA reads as TGTGCCAGCACGGAAGCATGGAACAGCCCTTGGGATGGCTACACCTTC.

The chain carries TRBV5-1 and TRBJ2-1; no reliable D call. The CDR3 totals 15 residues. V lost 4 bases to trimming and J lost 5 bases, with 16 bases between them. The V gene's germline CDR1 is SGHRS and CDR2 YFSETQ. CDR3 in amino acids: CASSPGRAQNNEQFF. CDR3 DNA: TGCGCCAGCAGCCCCGGTCGGGCGCAAAACAATGAGCAGTTCTTC.

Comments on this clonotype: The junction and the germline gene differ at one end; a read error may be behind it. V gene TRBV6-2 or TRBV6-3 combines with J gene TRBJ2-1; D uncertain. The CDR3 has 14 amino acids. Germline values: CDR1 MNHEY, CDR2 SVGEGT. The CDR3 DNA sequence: TGTGCCAGCAGAACACGCAGCTCCGACAATGAGCAGTTCTTC. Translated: CASRTRSSDNEQFF.

The CDR3 spells CASSPEGLSASTDTQYF. The CDR3 DNA reads as TGTGCCAGCAGCCCCGAGGGACTCTCTGCTAGCACAGATACGCAGTATTTT. This chain connects TRBV3-1 to TRBJ2-3, with D perhaps TRBD2 (6 bases). V gave up 4 bases and J gave up 0 bases, with 17 bases separating them. This CDR3 spans 17 amino acids. The germline gives CDR1 LGHDT, CDR2 YNNKEL (reference sequence).

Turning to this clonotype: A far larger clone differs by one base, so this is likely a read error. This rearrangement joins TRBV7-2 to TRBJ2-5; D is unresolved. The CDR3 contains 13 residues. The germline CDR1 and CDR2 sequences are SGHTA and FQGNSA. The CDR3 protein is CASSLDRREAQYF. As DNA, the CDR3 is TGTGCCAGCAGCTTGGACCGGCGAGAGGCCCAGTACTTC.

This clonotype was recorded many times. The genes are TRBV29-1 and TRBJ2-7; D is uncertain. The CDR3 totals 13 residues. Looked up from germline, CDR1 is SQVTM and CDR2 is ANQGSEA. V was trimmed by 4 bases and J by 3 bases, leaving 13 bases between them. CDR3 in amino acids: CSVADLRNYEQYF. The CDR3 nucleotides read TGCAGCGTTGCAGACCTAAGGAACTACGAGCAGTACTTC.

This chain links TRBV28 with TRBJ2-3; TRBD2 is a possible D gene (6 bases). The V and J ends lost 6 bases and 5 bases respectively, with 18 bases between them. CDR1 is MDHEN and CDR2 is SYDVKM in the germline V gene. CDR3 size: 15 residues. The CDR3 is CASRRPLGGRDTQYF. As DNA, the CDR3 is TGTGCCAGCAGACGACCTTTGGGGGGAAGAGATACGCAGTATTTT. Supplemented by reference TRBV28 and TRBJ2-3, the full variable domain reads DVKVTQSSRYLVKRTGEKVFLECVQDMDHENMFWYRQDPGLGLRLIYFSYDVKMKEKGDIPEGYSVSREKKERFSLILESASTNQTSMYLCASRRPLGGRDTQYFGPGTRLTVL.

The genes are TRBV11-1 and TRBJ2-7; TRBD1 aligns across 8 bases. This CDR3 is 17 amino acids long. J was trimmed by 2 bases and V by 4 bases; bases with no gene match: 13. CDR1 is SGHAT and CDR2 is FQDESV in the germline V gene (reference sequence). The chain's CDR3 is CASSSREGQVSAYEQYF. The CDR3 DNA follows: TGTGCCAGCAGCTCCCGAGAGGGACAGGTTAGCGCCTACGAGCAGTACTTC.

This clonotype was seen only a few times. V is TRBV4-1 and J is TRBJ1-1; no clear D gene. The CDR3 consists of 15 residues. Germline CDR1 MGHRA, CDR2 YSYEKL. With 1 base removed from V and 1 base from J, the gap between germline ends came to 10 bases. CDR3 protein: CASSQGLFQNTEAFF. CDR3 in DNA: TGCGCCAGCAGCCAAGGATTATTCCAGAACACTGAAGCTTTCTTT.

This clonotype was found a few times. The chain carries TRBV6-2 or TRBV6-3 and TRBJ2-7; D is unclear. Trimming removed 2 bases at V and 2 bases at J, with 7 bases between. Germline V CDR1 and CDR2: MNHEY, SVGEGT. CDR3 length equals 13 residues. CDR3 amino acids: CASSYLWAYEQYF. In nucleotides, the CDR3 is TGTGCCAGCAGTTACCTGTGGGCCTACGAGCAGTACTTC.

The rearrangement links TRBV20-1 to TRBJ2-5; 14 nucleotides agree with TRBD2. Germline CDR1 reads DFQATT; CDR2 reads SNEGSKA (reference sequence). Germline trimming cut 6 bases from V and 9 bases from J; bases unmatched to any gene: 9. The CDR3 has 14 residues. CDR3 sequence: CSATGLAGGRAQYF. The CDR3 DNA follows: TGCAGTGCCACCGGACTAGCGGGGGGAAGGGCCCAGTACTTC.

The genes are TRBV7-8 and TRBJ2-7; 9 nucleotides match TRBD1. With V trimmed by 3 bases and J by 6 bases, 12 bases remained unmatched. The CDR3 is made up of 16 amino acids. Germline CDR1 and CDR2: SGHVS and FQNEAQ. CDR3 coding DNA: TGTGCCAGCAGCTTTACCGACGGGACAGGGAGGGCCGAGCAGTACTTC. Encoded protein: CASSFTDGTGRAEQYF.

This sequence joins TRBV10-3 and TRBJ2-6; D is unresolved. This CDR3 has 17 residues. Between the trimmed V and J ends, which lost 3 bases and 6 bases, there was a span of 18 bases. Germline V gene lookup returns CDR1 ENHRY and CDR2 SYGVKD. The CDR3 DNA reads TGTGCCATCAGTGATTCCGGGCCCCCTAGGGAGGCCAACGTCCTGACTTTC. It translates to CAISDSGPPREANVLTF.